This TCR beta chain was captured by sequencing in a study of blood T cell repertoires in COVID-19. As for the study in general: Some COVID-19 samples were acute and others convalescent; all came from the United States, Italy and Spain. PBMCs, B-cell-depleted T cells, or T cells were the source of the cDNA or gDNA that made up the material.

Methods used by the authors: Amplification of reference gene primers was used by the study to estimate nucleated cell counts. TCRdb's table, derived via immunoSEQ multiplex PCR, lists solely in-frame clones and lacks some. V and J calls and clone size follow that table, whereas D and trimming were derived from the DNA. The table records 30,000 to 40,000 clones, 70% to 80% of them present only once. The TCR comes from a man aged 70 or older with acute or convalescent COVID-19. Sequencing was carried out using peripheral blood.

The CDR3 sequence: CAISEGTGTEKLFF. The CDR3 coding sequence is TGTGCCATCAGTGAAGGGACAGGGACTGAAAAACTGTTTTTT. The rearrangement uses TRBV10-3 and TRBJ1-4; 9 nucleotides match TRBD1. The CDR3 is made up of 14 amino acids. CDR1 and CDR2 from the germline V gene are ENHRY and SYGVKD. V lost 3 bases and J lost 7; bases outside the gene matches: 3.